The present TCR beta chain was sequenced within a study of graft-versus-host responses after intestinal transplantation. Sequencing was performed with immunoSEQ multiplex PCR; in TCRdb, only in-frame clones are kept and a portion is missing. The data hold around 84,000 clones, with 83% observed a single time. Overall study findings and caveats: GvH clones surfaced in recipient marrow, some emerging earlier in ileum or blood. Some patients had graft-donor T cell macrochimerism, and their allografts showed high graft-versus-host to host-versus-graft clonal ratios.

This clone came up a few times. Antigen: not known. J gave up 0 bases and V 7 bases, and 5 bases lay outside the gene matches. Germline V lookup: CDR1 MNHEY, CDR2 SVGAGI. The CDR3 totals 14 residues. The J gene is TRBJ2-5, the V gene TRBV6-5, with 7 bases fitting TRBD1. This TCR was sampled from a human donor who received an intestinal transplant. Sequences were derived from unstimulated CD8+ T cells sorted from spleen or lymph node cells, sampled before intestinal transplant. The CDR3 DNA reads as TGTGCCAGCACCCAGGGACAGAACCAAGAGACCCAGTACTTC. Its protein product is CASTQGQNQETQYF.